A selection of T cell receptor beta chains follows, all from one sample in a study of shared clonotypes between healthy human individuals. TCRdb's table, derived via immunoSEQ multiplex PCR, lists solely in-frame clones and lacks some. The sample holds millions of clones, just over 90% seen once. Sequencing used naive CD8+ T cells from PBMCs. The receptor set was obtained from a man in his late teens or twenties in good health. Some clones in this sample may be carry-over from other donors' samples. Each CDR3 is given with its conserved first and last residue. D genes are given only for firm matches. Rows may omit the clone size; those that give it use once, few, many or a size class.

-,TRBJ2-5,-,TRBV10-2,CASSDGDTKTQYF,TGCGCCAGCAGTGACGGGGACACCAAGACCCAGTACTTC
-,TRBJ2-3,-,TRBV5-1,CASSLAETRDNTDTQYF,TGCGCCAGCAGCTTGGCGGAGACTAGAGATAACACAGATACGCAGTATTTT
-,TRBJ2-5,TRBD2,TRBV4-1,CASSQGTSGSQETQYF,TGCGCCAGCAGCCAAGGGACTAGCGGGAGCCAAGAGACCCAGTACTTC
-,TRBJ2-1,-,TRBV9,CASSVGGRGNEQFF,TGTGCCAGCAGCGTAGGTGGCAGAGGCAATGAGCAGTTCTTC
-,TRBJ1-6,-,TRBV27,CASSLSEGSYNSPLHF,TGTGCCAGCAGTCTGAGCGAGGGCTCCTATAATTCACCCCTCCACTTT
-,TRBJ2-1,TRBD1,TRBV29-1,CSVVSGQGALNEQFF,TGCAGCGTTGTATCGGGACAGGGGGCTTTAAATGAGCAGTTCTTC
-,TRBJ1-5,-,TRBV11-2,CASSLHVNQPQHF,TGTGCCAGCAGCTTACACGTCAATCAGCCCCAGCATTTT
-,TRBJ2-3,TRBD2,TRBV27,CASSPIAGADTQYF,TGTGCCAGCAGTCCTATAGCGGGAGCAGATACGCAGTATTTT
-,TRBJ1-3,-,TRBV9,CASRPPVGESSGNTIYF,TGTGCCAGCAGACCACCCGTGGGGGAGAGCTCTGGAAACACCATATATTTT
-,TRBJ2-1,TRBD1,TRBV9,CASTAGGISYNEQFF,TGTGCCAGCACCGCAGGGGGTATCTCCTACAATGAGCAGTTCTTC
-,TRBJ1-2,-,TRBV29-1,CSAINPGARKYYGYTF,TGCAGCGCCATTAACCCAGGGGCGCGAAAATACTATGGCTACACCTTC
-,TRBJ1-2,TRBD1,TRBV4-1,CASSQTGGNYGYTF,TGCGCCAGCAGCCAAACAGGGGGGAACTATGGCTACACCTTC
-,TRBJ2-3,TRBD2,TRBV7-8,CACGGRADTQYF,TGTGCCTGTGGAGGGAGGGCAGATACGCAGTATTTT
-,TRBJ2-1,-,TRBV4-1,CASSYRISVSYNEQFF,TGCGCCAGCAGCTACCGAATTAGCGTCTCCTACAATGAGCAGTTCTTC
-,TRBJ2-7,-,TRBV6-6,CASSYSKAEYEQYF,TGTGCCAGCAGTTACTCGAAGGCGGAGTACGAGCAGTACTTC
-,TRBJ2-1,-,TRBV6-5,CASSTGTSPHNEQFF,TGTGCCAGCAGTACAGGGACCAGCCCCCACAATGAGCAGTTCTTC
-,TRBJ1-4,-,TRBV9,CASKGPLNEKLFF,TGTGCCAGCAAGGGACCCCTTAATGAAAAACTGTTTTTT
-,TRBJ2-1,-,TRBV7-3,CASSLYRALYNEQFF,TGTGCCAGCAGCTTATACCGGGCCCTCTACAATGAGCAGTTCTTC
once,TRBJ2-5,TRBD1,TRBV28,CATTDRQETQYF,TGTGCCACCACGGACAGGCAAGAGACCCAGTACTTC
-,TRBJ2-6,-,TRBV29-1,CSVEARPSNVLTF,TGCAGCGTTGAAGCCCGCCCATCCAACGTCCTGACTTTC
-,TRBJ2-7,-,TRBV7-2,CASSLAGLVAGYEQYF,TGTGCCAGCAGCTTAGCGGGGTTGGTAGCCGGCTACGAGCAGTACTTC
-,TRBJ2-7,TRBD2,TRBV2,CASSEGLAATSYEQYF,TGTGCCAGCAGTGAAGGGCTAGCGGCTACATCCTACGAGCAGTACTTC
-,TRBJ2-7,-,TRBV29-1,CSVLTGISYEQYF,TGCAGCGTTCTTACAGGGATCTCCTACGAGCAGTACTTC
-,TRBJ2-7,-,TRBV2,CASPGEIGDEQYF,TGTGCCAGCCCGGGTGAGATCGGAGACGAGCAGTACTTC
-,TRBJ1-2,TRBD1,TRBV23-1,CASSLDRGYTF,TGCGCCAGCAGCCTGGACAGGGGCTACACCTTC
once,TRBJ1-1,-,TRBV4-1,CASSHPPGGGITEAFF,TGCGCCAGCAGCCATCCCCCGGGGGGAGGGATTACTGAAGCTTTCTTT
-,TRBJ2-5,TRBD2,TRBV7-6,CASSLELATGETQYF,TGTGCCAGCAGCTTAGAACTAGCGACGGGAGAGACCCAGTACTTC
-,TRBJ1-6,-,TRBV29-1,CSADSEGPGSPLHF,TGCAGCGCCGACTCGGAGGGCCCCGGCTCACCCCTCCACTTT
-,TRBJ1-1,-,TRBV7-9,CASSLLDGNTEAFF,TGTGCCAGCAGCTTACTTGACGGGAACACTGAAGCTTTCTTT
-,TRBJ2-7,-,TRBV28,CASSPPNRAEQYF,TGTGCCAGCAGTCCCCCGAACAGGGCCGAGCAGTACTTC
-,TRBJ1-1,-,TRBV19,CASSIGGPGNTEAFF,TGTGCCAGTAGTATTGGGGGCCCGGGGAACACTGAAGCTTTCTTT
-,TRBJ1-1,-,TRBV15,CATSRGPTEENTEAFF,TGTGCCACCAGCAGAGGCCCCACAGAGGAGAACACTGAAGCTTTCTTT
-,TRBJ2-7,-,TRBV4-3,CASSQEGARRYEQYF,TGCGCCAGCAGCCAAGAAGGGGCCAGAAGATACGAGCAGTACTTC
-,TRBJ2-1,TRBD2,TRBV9,CASSVGGGSYNEQFF,TGTGCCAGCAGCGTAGGCGGGGGTTCCTACAATGAGCAGTTCTTC
once,TRBJ2-5,-,TRBV6-5,CASSYVGTPQETQYF,TGTGCCAGCAGTTACGTAGGGACACCACAAGAGACCCAGTACTTC
-,TRBJ2-1,TRBD2,TRBV7-8,CASSSLAGGVDEQFF,TGTGCCAGCAGCTCCCTAGCGGGAGGGGTGGATGAGCAGTTCTTC
-,TRBJ1-5,-,TRBV7-4,CASSLSLGGGKGPQPQHF,TGTGCCAGCAGCTTATCTCTGGGAGGAGGGAAAGGTCCTCAGCCCCAGCATTTT
-,TRBJ2-4,-,TRBV4-2,CASSQVTNLAKNIQYF,TGTGCCAGCAGCCAAGTGACAAATCTAGCCAAAAACATTCAGTACTTC
-,TRBJ2-7,-,TRBV27,CASTPIGQSYEQYF,TGTGCCAGCACCCCGATTGGACAGTCCTACGAGCAGTACTTC
-,TRBJ2-5,-,TRBV28,CASSHSGETQYF,TGTGCCAGCAGTCACAGTGGAGAGACCCAGTACTTC
-,TRBJ2-5,-,TRBV6-5,CASSYSRSGRETQYF,TGTGCCAGCAGTTACTCACGATCGGGGCGAGAGACCCAGTACTTC
-,TRBJ2-2,TRBD2,TRBV7-6,CASSLTSGRYTGELFF,TGTGCCAGCAGCCTTACTAGCGGGAGGTACACCGGGGAGCTGTTTTTT
-,TRBJ1-2,TRBD1,TRBV13,CASSPYRDRGVLYTF,TGTGCCAGCAGCCCTTACCGGGACAGGGGGGTTCTCTACACCTTC
-,TRBJ2-1,TRBD2,TRBV2,CASLYPLAGVREQFF,TGTGCCAGCTTATACCCCCTAGCGGGAGTAAGGGAGCAGTTCTTC
-,TRBJ2-1,-,TRBV5-1,CASRVSGLSYNEQFF,TGCGCCAGCAGAGTGTCAGGACTATCCTACAATGAGCAGTTCTTC
-,TRBJ2-1,-,TRBV28,CASSLFGGPGNNEQFF,TGTGCCAGCAGTTTATTTGGGGGGCCGGGTAACAATGAGCAGTTCTTC